A single sample is the source of the 14 T cell receptor beta chains below, sequenced in a study of control samples from healthy donors and cancer patients. Assay used: immunoSEQ multiplex PCR; TCRdb lists only in-frame clones, some missing. The repertoire has around 110,000 clones, over 85% of them found once; the top ten carry 2.6%. Input material: blood. Receptor source: a man aged 25 to 45 in good health.

The chain links TRBV27 to TRBJ1-1, with 8 bases matching TRBD1. This CDR3 is built from 16 residues. Germline CDR1 MNHEY, CDR2 SMNVEV (reference sequence). V trimming: 4 bases; J trimming: 1 base; junction bases outside the gene matches: 8. CDR3 in amino acids: CASSYRQGWGNTEAFF. The CDR3 bases are TGTGCCAGCAGTTATAGACAGGGGTGGGGGAACACTGAAGCTTTCTTT.

This clone was recorded only once. The rearrangement links TRBV2 to TRBJ2-7, with TRBD2 as a possible D gene (7 bases). The CDR3 runs to 15 residues. Deletions cut 4 bases from V and 6 bases from J, with 19 bases between. CDR1 and CDR2 (germline): SNHLY, FYNNEI. The CDR3 coding sequence is TGTGCCAGCAGTGCGCCCAACACGGGGGGCGGCGAGCAGTACTTC. Translated: CASSAPNTGGGEQYF.

The chain recombines TRBV5-4 with TRBJ1-4; D is ambiguous. Germline lookup yields CDR1 SGHNT and CDR2 YYREEE (reference sequence). The CDR3 contains 14 residues. The V and J ends lost 3 bases and 4 bases respectively, with 10 bases between them. The DNA of the CDR3 is TGTGCCAGCAGCTCGGGCAGGATTAATGAAAAACTGTTTTTT. Translated: CASSSGRINEKLFF.

The gene calls are TRBV3-1 (or the pseudogene TRBV3-2) and TRBJ2-1; TRBD2 agrees at 7 bases. Germline-derived CDR1 and CDR2 are LGHDT and YNNKEL (reference sequence). This CDR3 contains 18 residues. Germline trimming cut 4 bases from V and 9 bases from J; bases unmatched to any gene: 21. The CDR3 nucleotides read TGTGCCAGCAGCCCCGTCGGGGGGAGGACCTCTAGCCGTAGTGAGCAGTTCTTC. Translation gives CASSPVGGRTSSRSEQFF.

This sequence joins TRBV5-5 and TRBJ2-1, with 7 bases fitting TRBD2. V dropped 0 bases and J dropped 2; count of bases not matched to a gene: 5. The germline gives CDR1 SGHKS, CDR2 YYEKEE (reference sequence). CDR3 length: 16 residues. CDR3 in amino acids: CASSLDLAVPYNEQFF. The CDR3 DNA reads as TGTGCCAGCAGCTTGGATCTAGCGGTCCCCTACAATGAGCAGTTCTTC.

The chain links TRBV28 to TRBJ1-1; D remains ambiguous. The germline CDR1 and CDR2 sequences are MDHEN and SYDVKM. This CDR3 is built from 16 residues. V was clipped by 7 bases and J by 3 bases, with 21 bases between them. The CDR3 is CASTLSGMLRDTEAFF. The CDR3 DNA reads as TGTGCCAGCACCTTAAGTGGGATGCTAAGGGACACTGAAGCTTTCTTT. The whole variable domain, filled in from reference TRBV28 and TRBJ1-1, reads DVKVTQSSRYLVKRTGEKVFLECVQDMDHENMFWYRQDPGLGLRLIYFSYDVKMKEKGDIPEGYSVSREKKERFSLILESASTNQTSMYLCASTLSGMLRDTEAFFGQGTRLTVV.

The gene calls are TRBV9 and TRBJ2-3; TRBD2 matches 8 bases. The germline V gene encodes CDR1 SGDLS and CDR2 YYNGEE. Trimming cost V 4 bases and J 2 bases; bases outside gene matches: 6. There are 15 residues in the CDR3. CDR3 nucleotides: TGTGCCAGCAGCACTATAGCGGGGTCCACAGATACGCAGTATTTT. Amino acids: CASSTIAGSTDTQYF. The full variable domain, its missing parts supplied by reference TRBV9 and TRBJ2-3, is DSGVTQTPKHLITATGQRVTLRCSPRSGDLSVYWYQQSLDQGLQFLIQYYNGEERAKGNILERFSAQQFPDLHSELNLSSLELGDSALYFCASSTIAGSTDTQYFGPGTRLTVL.

Details on this clone: This sample includes further DNA sequences coding for the same CDR3. The chain couples TRBV30 to TRBJ1-5, with D uncertain. V was trimmed by 0 bases and J by 4 bases, leaving 7 bases between them. CDR1 and CDR2 from the germline V gene are GTSNPN and SVGIG (reference sequence). The CDR3 sequence is 13 residues long. The DNA for the CDR3 is TGTGCCTGGAGTGTCGGGAGTAATCAGCCCCAGCATTTT. Protein product: CAWSVGSNQPQHF.

This sequence joins TRBV27 and TRBJ1-2, with a possible D match to TRBD1 (6 bases). Trimming removed 1 base from V and 11 bases from J, with 17 bases in between. The CDR3 has 14 residues. In germline, CDR1 is MNHEY, CDR2 SMNVEV (reference sequence). The CDR3 bases are TGTGCCAGCAGTTTATATGCACAGGGCATTGGTTACACCTTC. This translates into CASSLYAQGIGYTF.

V and J are TRBV27 and TRBJ1-1, with 8 bases matching TRBD1. CDR3 size: 13 residues. Germline V CDR1 and CDR2: MNHEY, SMNVEV (reference sequence). With V trimmed by 6 bases and J by 0 bases, 0 bases remained unmatched. CDR3 amino acids: CASSRGLNTEAFF. CDR3 DNA: TGTGCCAGCAGCAGGGGGCTGAACACTGAAGCTTTCTTT.

This clone came up once. The chain employs TRBV6-1 and TRBJ2-7; D may be TRBD2 (6 bases). The CDR3 has 15 residues. Germline V CDR1 and CDR2: MNHNS, SASEGT. Trimming took 2 bases from V and 5 from J, leaving 16 bases between them. The CDR3 protein is CASSEYPLASHEQYV. CDR3 nucleotides: TGTGCCAGCAGTGAATACCCACTAGCTTCCCACGAGCAGTACGTC.

The chain links TRBV9 to TRBJ2-6, with D possibly matching TRBD2 (5 bases). V lost 5 bases to trimming and J lost 2 bases, with 11 bases between them. The V gene's germline CDR1 is SGDLS and CDR2 YYNGEE. The CDR3 has 15 amino acids. This chain's CDR3 is CASSGSGTGANVLTF. The CDR3 coding sequence is TGTGCCAGCAGTGGCTCGGGAACTGGGGCCAACGTCCTGACTTTC.

J is TRBJ2-7 and V is TRBV6-5; D may match TRBD1 or TRBD2 (5 bases each). The V end lost 11 bases, the J end lost 3 bases, and 17 bases lay between the germline ends. This CDR3 is 13 amino acids long. CDR1 is MNHEY, CDR2 SVGAGI, per germline. Here the CDR3 DNA reads TGTGCCTCCTCCGGGACCCAACTCTACGAGCAGTACTTC. This codes for CASSGTQLYEQYF.

This chain uses TRBV6-5 with TRBJ1-2; a possible D gene is TRBD1 (5 bases). CDR3 length: 15 residues. V dropped 0 bases and J dropped 6 bases, with 14 bases sitting between them. The germline CDR1 and CDR2 sequences are MNHEY and SVGAGI. CDR3 protein: CASSYSGPGLNGYTF. CDR3 DNA sequence: TGTGCCAGCAGTTACTCGGGTCCGGGACTCAATGGCTACACCTTC.